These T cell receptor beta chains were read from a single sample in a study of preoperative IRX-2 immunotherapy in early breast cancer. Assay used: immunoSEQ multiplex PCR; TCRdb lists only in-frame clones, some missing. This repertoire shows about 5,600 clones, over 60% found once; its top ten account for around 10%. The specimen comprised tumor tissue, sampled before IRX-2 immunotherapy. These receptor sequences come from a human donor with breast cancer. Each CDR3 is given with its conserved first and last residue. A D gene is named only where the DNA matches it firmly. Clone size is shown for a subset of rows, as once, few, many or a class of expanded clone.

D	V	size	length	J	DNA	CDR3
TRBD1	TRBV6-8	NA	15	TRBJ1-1	TGTGCCAGCAGTTACGGGGGACAGGCGGTTACTGAAGCTTTCTTT	CASSYGGQAVTEAFF
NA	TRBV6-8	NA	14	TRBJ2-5	TGTGCCAGCAGTTACCACCGAGAACAGCGGACCCAGTACTTC	CASSYHREQRTQYF
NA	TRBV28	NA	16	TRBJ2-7	TGTGCCATCTCTCCACCCACCACTCAAATCGGCTACGAGCAGTACTTC	CAISPPTTQIGYEQYF
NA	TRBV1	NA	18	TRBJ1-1	TGCGCCAGCAGCCAAGATTTGCATCTGAAGGGTATTTTGACTGAAGCTTTCTTT	CASSQDLHLKGILTEAFF
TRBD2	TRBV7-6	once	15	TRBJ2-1	TGTGCCAGCAGCTTTAGCGGGAGCTCCTACAATGAGCAGTTCTTC	CASSFSGSSYNEQFF
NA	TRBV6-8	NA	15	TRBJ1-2	TGTGCCAGCAGTTACTCCGCCAGGGTTAACTATGGCTACACCTTC	CASSYSARVNYGYTF
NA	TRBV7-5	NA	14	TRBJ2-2	TGTGCTAGCAGCTGGGGACCCTACACCGGGGAGCTGTTTTTT	CASSWGPYTGELFF
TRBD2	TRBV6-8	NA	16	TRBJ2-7	TGTGCCATCAGTGGCTACGGGGGGACTAGCTCCTACGAGCAGTACTTC	CAISGYGGTSSYEQYF
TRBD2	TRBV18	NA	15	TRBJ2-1	TGTGCCAGCTCATACGGGAGGACCTCCTACAATGAGCAGTTCTTC	CASSYGRTSYNEQFF
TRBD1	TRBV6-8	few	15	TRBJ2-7	TGTGCCAGCAGTTTCGGCTGGGACAGCGTATACGAGCAGTACTTC	CASSFGWDSVYEQYF
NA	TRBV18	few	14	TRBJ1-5	TGTGCCAGCTCACCACCGCGTAGGTATCAGCCCCAGCATTTT	CASSPPRRYQPQHF
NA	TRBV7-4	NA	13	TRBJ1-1	TGTGCCAGCAGGATTACTATGAACACTGAAGCTTTCTTT	CASRITMNTEAFF
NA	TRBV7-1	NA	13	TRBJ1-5	TGTGCCATTAAAACTGACGCGGGTCAGCCCCAGCATTTT	CAIKTDAGQPQHF
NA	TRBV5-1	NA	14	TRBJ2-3	TGCGCCAGCTCAACGGGAGTCCCGGTAGATACGCAGTATTTT	CASSTGVPVDTQYF
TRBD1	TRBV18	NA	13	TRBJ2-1	TGTGCCAGCTCACCGGGACAGGGACGGGAGGAGTTCTTC	CASSPGQGREEFF
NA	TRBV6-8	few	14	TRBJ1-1	TGTGCCAGCATTTGGTACGGGGGCGATACTGAAGCTTTCTTT	CASIWYGGDTEAFF
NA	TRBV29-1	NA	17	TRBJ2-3	TGCAGCGTTGAAGGGAACCGGGCCCAAGGGGGCACAGATACGCAGTATTTT	CSVEGNRAQGGTDTQYF